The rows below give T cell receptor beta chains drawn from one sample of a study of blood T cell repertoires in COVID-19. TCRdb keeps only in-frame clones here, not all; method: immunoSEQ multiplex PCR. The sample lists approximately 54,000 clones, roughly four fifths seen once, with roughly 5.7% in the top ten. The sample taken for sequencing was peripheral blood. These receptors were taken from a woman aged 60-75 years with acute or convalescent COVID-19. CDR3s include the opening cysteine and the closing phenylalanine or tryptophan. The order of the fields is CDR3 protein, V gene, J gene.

CASSRGTGGNQPQHF	TRBV6-5	TRBJ1-5
CASRSGQGNTEAFF	TRBV4-2	TRBJ1-1
CASSDGGVQGGPEAFF	TRBV10-2	TRBJ1-1
CACRRENYGYTF	TRBV30	TRBJ1-2
CAWSVRGGTEAFF	TRBV30	TRBJ1-1
CASIGGRYEQYF	TRBV28	TRBJ2-7
CASSSQGNPTTDTQYF	TRBV7-8	TRBJ2-3
CASSQGTRTQAFF	TRBV3-1/TRBV3-2	TRBJ1-1
CASRPGEGREKLFF	TRBV28	TRBJ1-4
CASSEVVLGQPQHF	TRBV2	TRBJ1-5
CASSLGQTNQPQHF	TRBV5-6	TRBJ1-5
CASSLDGRATEAFF	TRBV5-1	TRBJ1-1
CASSLGGLGPQHF	TRBV3-1/TRBV3-2	TRBJ1-5
CASSFRVYNQPQHF	TRBV11-2	TRBJ1-5
CASSLGVRGARTEAFF	TRBV11-2	TRBJ1-1
CSVARAGIGTEAFF	TRBV29-1	TRBJ1-1
CASSPWLADRINTGELFF	TRBV27	TRBJ2-2
CASSFNRGQETQYF	TRBV6-6	TRBJ2-5
CASSIVGQVGGTQYF	TRBV19	TRBJ2-3
CASTFQGNYGYTF	TRBV5-6	TRBJ1-2
CASSVAGGGSLSEKLFF	TRBV9	TRBJ1-4
CASSGDRGPGNTEAFF	TRBV9	TRBJ1-1
CASGHLAKTVSKAFF	TRBV10-1	TRBJ1-1
CASSPGGNGYTF	TRBV5-1	TRBJ1-2
CASSLQRGGHEQYF	TRBV7-2	TRBJ2-7
CASSPRQWANYGYTF	TRBV25-1	TRBJ1-2
CASSSTNRGPQVFF	TRBV10-1	TRBJ1-1
CASSPDSYGYTF	TRBV18	TRBJ1-2
CASRTAGDINGNGYTF	TRBV21-1	TRBJ1-2
CATSRDGFGAEGRLNEQFF	TRBV15	TRBJ2-1
CASSPLAGVYNEQFF	TRBV19	TRBJ2-1
CASSPWGQSNEKLFF	TRBV18	TRBJ1-4
CASSYETSFANTGELFF	TRBV7-2	TRBJ2-2
CASSPGQGGGNTIYF	TRBV18	TRBJ1-3
CASSLAFLRYEQYF	TRBV5-6	TRBJ2-7
CASSIWGRDRIYNSPLHF	TRBV27	TRBJ1-6
CASSHSGLHHEQYF	TRBV18	TRBJ2-7
CASSQPGWNTIYF	TRBV14	TRBJ1-3
CATSPGSVTYQETQYF	TRBV24-1	TRBJ2-5
CASSETAGTGAPYF	TRBV6-1	TRBJ2-5